The present T cell receptor (beta chain) was sequenced within a study of blood T cell repertoires in COVID-19. Study-level background: Collection of acute and convalescent COVID-19 samples took place in the United States, Italy and Spain.

In the authors' workflow: The assay estimated nucleated cells by amplifying reference gene primers. Only in-frame clones appear in the TCRdb table, and some are missing; sequencing was by immunoSEQ multiplex PCR. The V and J calls and clone size come from that table; D and trimming were worked out from the DNA. The sample holds some 250,000 clones, around 86% seen once. From germline, CDR1 is SGHAT and CDR2 FQDESV (reference sequence). The germline V and J ends were trimmed by 4 bases and 6 bases, with 16 bases remaining between them. The CDR3 is 14 amino acids. This clonotype was obtained from a woman between 25 and 40 years old who had recovered from COVID-19. The rearrangement joins TRBV11-1 to TRBJ2-7; tentative D call: TRBD1 (5 bases). The source material was peripheral blood. The CDR3: CASSSKDKKREQYF. The DNA for the CDR3 is TGTGCCAGCAGCTCCAAGGACAAGAAACGCGAGCAGTACTTC.